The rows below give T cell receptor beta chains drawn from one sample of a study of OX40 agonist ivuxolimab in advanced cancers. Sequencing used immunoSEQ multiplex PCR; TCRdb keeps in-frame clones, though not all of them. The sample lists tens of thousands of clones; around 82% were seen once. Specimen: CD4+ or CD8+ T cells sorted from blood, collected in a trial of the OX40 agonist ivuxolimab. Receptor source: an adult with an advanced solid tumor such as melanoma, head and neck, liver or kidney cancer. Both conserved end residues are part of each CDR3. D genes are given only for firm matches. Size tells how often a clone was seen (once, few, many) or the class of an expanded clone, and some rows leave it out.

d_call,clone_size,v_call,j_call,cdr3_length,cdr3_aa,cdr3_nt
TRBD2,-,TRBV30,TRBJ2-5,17,CAWRSGTSGRDQETQYF,TGTGCCTGGAGGTCGGGGACTAGCGGGAGGGACCAAGAGACCCAGTACTTC
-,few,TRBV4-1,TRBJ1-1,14,CASSQQSFNTEAFF,TGCGCCAGCAGCCAACAGTCCTTTAACACTGAAGCTTTCTTT
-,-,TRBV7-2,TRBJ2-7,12,CASSLGYREQYF,TGTGCCAGCAGCTTAGGGTACAGAGAGCAGTACTTC
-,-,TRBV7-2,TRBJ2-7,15,CASSSELGQTYEQYF,TGTGCCAGCAGCTCCGAACTAGGGCAAACCTACGAGCAGTACTTC
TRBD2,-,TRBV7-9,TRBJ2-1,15,CASSLEFIAGGEQFF,TGTGCCAGCAGCTTAGAGTTTATTGCGGGAGGTGAGCAGTTCTTC
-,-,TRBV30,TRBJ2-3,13,CAWISGAVDTQYF,TGTGCCTGGATATCGGGGGCCGTAGATACGCAGTATTTT
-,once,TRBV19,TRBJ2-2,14,CASSGGLYLGELFF,TGTGCCAGTAGTGGGGGACTTTATCTGGGGGAGCTGTTTTTT
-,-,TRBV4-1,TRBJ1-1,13,CASSQARDPEAFF,TGCGCCAGCAGCCAGGCACGGGACCCTGAAGCTTTCTTT
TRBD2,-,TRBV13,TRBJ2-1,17,CASSDTSTSGSGNEQFF,TGTGCCAGCAGCGACACTTCGACTAGCGGGAGCGGTAATGAGCAGTTCTTC
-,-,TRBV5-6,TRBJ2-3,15,CASSLVGGVGDTQYF,TGTGCCAGCAGCTTGGTCGGGGGAGTGGGAGATACGCAGTATTTT
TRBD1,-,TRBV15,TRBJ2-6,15,CATDRGGSGANVLTF,TGTGCCACTGACAGGGGTGGGTCTGGGGCCAACGTCCTGACTTTC
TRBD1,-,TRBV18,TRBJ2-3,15,CASSPGTGRPDTQYF,TGTGCCAGCTCACCGGGGACAGGGAGGCCAGATACGCAGTATTTT
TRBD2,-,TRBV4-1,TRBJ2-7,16,CASSQGPLAGTYEQYF,TGCGCCAGCAGCCAAGGGCCATTAGCGGGAACCTACGAGCAGTACTTC
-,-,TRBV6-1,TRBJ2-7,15,CASSAGQTYPSEQYF,TGTGCCAGCAGTGCCGGACAGACGTATCCCTCCGAGCAGTACTTC
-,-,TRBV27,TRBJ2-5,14,CASSLSYRGETQYF,TGTGCCAGCAGTTTATCTTATCGGGGAGAGACCCAGTACTTC
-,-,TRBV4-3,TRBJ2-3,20,CASSQDPPGKWEDYTDTQYF,TGCGCCAGCAGCCAAGATCCCCCTGGAAAGTGGGAGGACTACACAGATACGCAGTATTTT
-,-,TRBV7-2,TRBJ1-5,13,CASSFDSHQPQHF,TGTGCCAGCAGCTTTGACAGTCATCAGCCCCAGCATTTT
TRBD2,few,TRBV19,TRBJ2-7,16,CASSIDLLAVSGEQYF,TGTGCCAGTAGTATAGATCTGCTAGCGGTCTCAGGGGAGCAGTACTTC
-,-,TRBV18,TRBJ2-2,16,CASSPGLTFGTGELFF,TGTGCCAGCTCACCGGGGCTTACTTTCGGAACCGGGGAGCTGTTTTTT
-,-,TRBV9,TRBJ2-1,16,CASSVHSTQPYNEQFF,TGTGCCAGCAGCGTACACTCGACACAACCCTACAATGAGCAGTTCTTC
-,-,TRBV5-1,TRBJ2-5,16,CASSYPKGPRGETQYF,TGCGCCAGCAGCTATCCAAAAGGTCCAAGAGGGGAGACCCAGTACTTC
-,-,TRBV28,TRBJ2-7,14,CASTGGASLYEQYF,TGTGCCAGCACAGGTGGGGCCTCTCTCTACGAGCAGTACTTC
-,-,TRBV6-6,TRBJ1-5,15,CASSSSGPSNQPQHF,TGTGCCAGCAGTTCTAGCGGACCTTCGAATCAGCCCCAGCATTTT
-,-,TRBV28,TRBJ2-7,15,CASSSPDFSDYEQYF,TGTGCCAGCAGTTCCCCGGACTTTTCCGACTACGAGCAGTACTTC
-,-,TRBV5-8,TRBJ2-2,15,CASSLTGRGTGELFF,TGTGCCAGCAGCTTGACAGGCCGGGGGACCGGGGAGCTGTTTTTT
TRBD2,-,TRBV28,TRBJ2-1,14,CASSSQAGFNEQFF,TGTGCCAGCAGTTCCCAAGCGGGATTTAATGAGCAGTTCTTC
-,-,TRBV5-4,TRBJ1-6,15,CASSLDPDYNSPLHF,TGTGCCAGCAGCTTGGATCCAGACTATAATTCACCCCTCCACTTT
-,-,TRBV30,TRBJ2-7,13,CAWSRDGAYEQYF,TGTGCCTGGAGTAGGGATGGGGCCTACGAGCAGTACTTC
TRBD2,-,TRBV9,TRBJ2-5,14,CASNKGLAGEEQYF,TGTGCCAGCAATAAGGGACTAGCGGGTGAGGAGCAGTACTTC
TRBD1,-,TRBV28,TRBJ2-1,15,CASRLDRGGYNEQFF,TGTGCCAGCAGATTGGACAGGGGCGGATACAATGAGCAGTTCTTC
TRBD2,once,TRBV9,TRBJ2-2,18,CASSVGDTSGRGTGELFF,TGTGCCAGCAGCGTAGGGGATACTAGCGGGAGGGGCACCGGGGAGCTGTTTTTT
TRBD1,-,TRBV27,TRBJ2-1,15,CASSSGTVPYNEQFF,TGTGCCAGCAGCTCCGGGACAGTACCTTACAATGAGCAGTTCTTC
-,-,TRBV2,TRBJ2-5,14,CASSERRGQETQYF,TGTGCCAGCAGTGAACGAAGGGGGCAAGAGACCCAGTACTTC
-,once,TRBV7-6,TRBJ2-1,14,CASSDLSSYNEQFF,TGTGCCAGCAGCGATCTCAGCTCCTACAATGAGCAGTTCTTC
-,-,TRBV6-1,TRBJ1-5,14,CASSESTGNQPQHF,TGTGCCAGCAGTGAATCGACGGGGAATCAGCCCCAGCATTTT
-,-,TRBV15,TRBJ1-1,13,CATCEDMNTEAFF,TGTGCCACCTGCGAGGACATGAACACTGAAGCTTTCTTT
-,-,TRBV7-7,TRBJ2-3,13,CASSLGHTDTQYF,TGTGCTAGCAGCTTGGGACACACAGATACGCAGTATTTT
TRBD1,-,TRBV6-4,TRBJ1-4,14,CASSAGQGSEKLFF,TGTGCCAGCAGTGCAGGACAGGGGTCTGAAAAACTGTTTTTT
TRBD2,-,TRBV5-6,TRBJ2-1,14,CASNPGGAHHEQFF,TGTGCCAGCAACCCCGGGGGGGCCCATCATGAGCAGTTCTTC
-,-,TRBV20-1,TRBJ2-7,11,CSAPGYPEQYF,TGCAGTGCCCCCGGCTACCCCGAGCAGTACTTC
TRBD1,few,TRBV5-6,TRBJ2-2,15,CASSNRDRNTGELFF,TGTGCCAGCAGCAACCGGGACAGGAACACCGGGGAGCTGTTTTTT
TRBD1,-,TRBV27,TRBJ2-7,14,CASRDRGGSYEQYF,TGTGCCAGCAGAGACAGGGGAGGATCCTACGAGCAGTACTTC
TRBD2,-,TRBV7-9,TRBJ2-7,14,CASSDRLAGPEQYF,TGTGCCAGCAGCGATAGACTAGCGGGACCCGAGCAGTACTTC
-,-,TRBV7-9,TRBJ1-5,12,CASSLDRQPQHF,TGTGCCAGCAGCTTAGACCGGCAGCCCCAGCATTTT
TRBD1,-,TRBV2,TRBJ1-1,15,CASSDRGRGPTEAFF,TGTGCCAGCAGTGATAGGGGCAGGGGGCCGACTGAAGCTTTCTTT
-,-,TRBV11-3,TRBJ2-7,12,CASSFGQSEQYF,TGTGCCAGCAGCTTTGGCCAGTCCGAGCAGTACTTC
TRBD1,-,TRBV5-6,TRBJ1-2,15,CASSPGQSVYYGYTF,TGTGCCAGCAGCCCGGGACAGAGCGTATACTATGGCTACACCTTC
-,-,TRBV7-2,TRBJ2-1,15,CASSLVWLEHNEQFF,TGTGCCAGCAGCTTAGTTTGGTTAGAGCACAATGAGCAGTTCTTC
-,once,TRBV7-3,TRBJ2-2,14,CASSAASGVGELFF,TGTGCCAGCAGCGCGGCGAGCGGCGTCGGGGAGCTGTTTTTT
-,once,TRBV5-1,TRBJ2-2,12,CASSQNTGELFF,TGCGCCAGCTCCCAGAACACCGGGGAGCTGTTTTTT
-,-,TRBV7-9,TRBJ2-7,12,CASSRSPYEQYF,TGTGCCAGCAGCCGATCCCCCTACGAGCAGTACTTC
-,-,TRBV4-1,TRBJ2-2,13,CASSQTVVGELFF,TGCGCCAGCAGCCAAACAGTAGTCGGGGAGCTGTTTTTT
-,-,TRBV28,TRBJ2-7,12,CASSSGNDPQYF,TGTGCCAGCAGTTCGGGCAACGACCCTCAGTACTTC